These T cell receptor beta chains were read from a single sample in a study of T cell responses to AZD1222 COVID-19 vaccine. Measured with immunoSEQ multiplex PCR; TCRdb has only the in-frame clones, and not every one. The table lists 80,000 to 100,000 clones, around 83% of them singletons. Sample: peripheral blood, taken 28 days after the second AZD1222 dose. The receptor source for this set is an adult who received the AZD1222 COVID-19 vaccine. Each CDR3 is given with its conserved first and last residue. The D gene is left open where the match is weak. Part of the rows lack a size; the others show once, few, many or a class for expanded clones.

V gene	D gene	CDR3 length	clone size	J gene	CDR3 protein	CDR3 DNA
TRBV5-6	-	17	-	TRBJ2-1	CASSLFGSSGSYNEQFF	TGTGCCAGCAGCTTGTTTGGTTCCAGCGGATCATACAATGAGCAGTTCTTC
TRBV5-1	-	13	once	TRBJ1-4	CASSPGANEKLFF	TGCGCCAGCAGCCCGGGTGCTAATGAAAAACTGTTTTTT
TRBV6-5	TRBD1	13	-	TRBJ2-7	CASRETGDYEQYF	TGTGCCAGCAGAGAGACAGGGGACTACGAGCAGTACTTC
TRBV5-5	-	16	-	TRBJ2-4	CASSLQSGATKNIQYF	TGTGCCAGCAGCTTGCAGTCCGGGGCAACCAAAAACATTCAGTACTTC
TRBV5-1	TRBD1	14	-	TRBJ2-2	CASIQGVNTGELFF	TGCGCCAGCATACAGGGGGTAAACACCGGGGAGCTGTTTTTT
TRBV4-2	TRBD1	17	few	TRBJ2-5	CASSRSGLAGGRETQYF	TGTGCCAGCAGCCGCAGCGGTCTAGCAGGGGGCCGTGAGACCCAGTACTTC
TRBV7-3	TRBD2	16	-	TRBJ2-7	CASSPQSPGLAIEQYF	TGTGCCAGCAGCCCCCAGTCCCCCGGACTAGCGATTGAGCAGTACTTC
TRBV27	TRBD2	15	once	TRBJ2-1	CASTPGGRVYNEQFF	TGTGCCAGCACTCCTGGGGGGAGGGTATACAATGAGCAGTTCTTC
TRBV9	-	14	-	TRBJ1-6	CASSVDIGNSPLHF	TGTGCCAGCAGCGTAGATATCGGGAATTCACCCCTCCACTTT
TRBV20-1	-	10	-	TRBJ2-5	CSVAPETQYF	TGCAGTGTCGCCCCGGAGACCCAGTACTTC
TRBV29-1	-	13	-	TRBJ2-1	CSVDSPTYNEQFF	TGCAGCGTGGACAGCCCCACCTACAATGAGCAGTTCTTC
TRBV6-1	-	17	-	TRBJ2-7	CASSESLPRRNSYEQYF	TGTGCCAGCAGTGAGTCTCTACCCCGGCGAAACTCCTACGAGCAGTACTTC
TRBV3-1/TRBV3-2	-	19	-	TRBJ1-5	CASSLKPCGCLYSNQPQHF	TGTGCCAGCAGCCTAAAGCCTTGTGGGTGTCTTTATAGCAATCAGCCCCAGCATTTT
TRBV19	-	14	-	TRBJ2-5	CASSIGGQEETQYF	TGTGCCAGTAGTATAGGCGGACAAGAAGAGACCCAGTACTTC
TRBV29-1	TRBD2	16	-	TRBJ2-3	CSVGPLGGRPGDTQYF	TGCAGCGTCGGACCACTTGGCGGGAGGCCAGGGGATACGCAGTATTTT
TRBV27	-	14	-	TRBJ1-6	CASSPQGAHSPLHF	TGTGCCAGCAGTCCCCAGGGTGCCCATTCACCCCTCCACTTT
TRBV7-8	TRBD2	16	-	TRBJ2-1	CASSTSGGFSYNEQFF	TGTGCCAGCTCCACTAGCGGGGGGTTCTCCTACAATGAGCAGTTCTTC
TRBV29-1	-	13	-	TRBJ2-7	CSVTGSDSRGQYF	TGCAGCGTTACAGGGTCGGATAGTAGGGGGCAGTACTTC
TRBV9	-	13	medium-sized	TRBJ2-3	CASSPSRTDTQYF	TGTGCCAGCAGCCCCAGTCGGACAGATACGCAGTATTTT
TRBV9	-	18	once	TRBJ2-7	CASSVGPGPPDRTYEQYF	TGTGCCAGCAGCGTAGGCCCCGGCCCCCCAGATAGAACCTACGAGCAGTACTTC
TRBV19	TRBD1	13	-	TRBJ1-2	CASRTGAEYGYTF	TGTGCCAGTCGGACAGGGGCGGAGTATGGCTACACCTTC
TRBV19	TRBD1	16	-	TRBJ1-2	CASSIMGQGLVNGYTF	TGTGCCAGTAGTATTATGGGACAGGGCCTGGTGAATGGCTACACCTTC
TRBV7-3	-	15	-	TRBJ2-5	CASSRTSGTVETQYF	TGTGCCAGCAGTCGTACAAGCGGGACAGTGGAGACCCAGTACTTC
TRBV24-1	-	17	-	TRBJ1-5	CATSDTGTGRSNQPQHF	TGTGCCACCAGTGACACAGGGACGGGACGGAGCAATCAGCCCCAGCATTTT
TRBV5-1	TRBD1	15	-	TRBJ2-2	CASSLGQGPTGELFF	TGCGCCAGCAGCCTTGGACAGGGACCCACCGGGGAGCTGTTTTTT
TRBV20-1	-	11	once	TRBJ1-6	CSALNNSPLHF	TGCAGTGCCCTCAATAATTCACCCCTCCACTTT
TRBV27	-	14	-	TRBJ2-7	CASSWGDETYEQYF	TGTGCCAGCAGCTGGGGGGACGAGACCTACGAGCAGTACTTC
TRBV21-1	-	15	-	TRBJ1-1	CASSKSRDFNTEAFF	TGTGCCAGCAGCAAATCTCGGGACTTTAACACTGAAGCTTTCTTT
TRBV5-5	-	17	-	TRBJ1-1	CASSLVPQGTMNTEAFF	TGTGCCAGCAGCTTGGTCCCCCAGGGGACCATGAACACTGAAGCTTTCTTT
TRBV6-2/TRBV6-3	-	12	-	TRBJ1-1	CASSYHRTEAFF	TGTGCCAGCAGTTACCATCGGACCGAAGCTTTCTTT
TRBV9	-	12	-	TRBJ1-1	CASRRQNTEAFF	TGTGCCAGCAGAAGGCAGAACACTGAAGCTTTCTTT
TRBV15	-	13	-	TRBJ2-1	CATSRDAGGEQFF	TGTGCCACCAGCAGAGACGCGGGTGGTGAGCAGTTCTTC
TRBV18	-	17	-	TRBJ1-4	CASSPELLGLSNEKLFF	TGTGCCAGCTCACCGGAGCTTCTGGGACTGAGTAATGAAAAACTGTTTTTT
TRBV4-3	TRBD1	14	-	TRBJ2-3	CASSQSTGIDTQYF	TGCGCCAGCAGCCAATCGACAGGGATAGATACGCAGTATTTT
TRBV14	-	14	-	TRBJ2-7	CASSQDWTASVLYF	TGTGCCAGCAGCCAAGATTGGACAGCTTCCGTTTTGTACTTC
TRBV4-1	-	16	-	TRBJ2-3	CASSQDNGGGPDTQYF	TGCGCCAGCAGCCAAGATAATGGGGGCGGCCCAGATACGCAGTATTTT
TRBV5-8	TRBD1	16	-	TRBJ1-2	CASSLPGTGRNYGYTF	TGTGCCAGCAGCTTGCCCGGGACAGGGCGAAACTATGGCTACACCTTC
TRBV5-1	-	13	-	TRBJ2-7	CASSFKGPLSQYF	TGCGCCAGCAGCTTCAAGGGCCCTTTATCGCAGTACTTC